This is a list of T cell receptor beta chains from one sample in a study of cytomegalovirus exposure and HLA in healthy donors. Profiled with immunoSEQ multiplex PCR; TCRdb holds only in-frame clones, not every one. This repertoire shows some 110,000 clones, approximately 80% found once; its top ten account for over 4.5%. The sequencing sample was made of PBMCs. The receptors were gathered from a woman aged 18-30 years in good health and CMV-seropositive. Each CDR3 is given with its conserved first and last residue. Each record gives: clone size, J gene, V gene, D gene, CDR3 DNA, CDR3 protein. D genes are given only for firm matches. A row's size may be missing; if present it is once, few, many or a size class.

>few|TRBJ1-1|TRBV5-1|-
TGCGCCAGCAGCTTGATCGGGGGGTTAGGAACTGAAGCTTTCTTT
CASSLIGGLGTEAFF
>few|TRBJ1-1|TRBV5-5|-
TGTGCCAGCAGCCCCCTGCCCGGGGGGAGGAACACTGAAGCTTTCTTT
CASSPLPGGRNTEAFF
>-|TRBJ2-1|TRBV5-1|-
TGCGCCAGCAGCTTCGCTCTGGGCGGGCCTGAGCAGTTCTTC
CASSFALGGPEQFF
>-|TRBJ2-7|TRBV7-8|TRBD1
TGTGCCAGCAGCCCCAGACAGGGAAACTACGAGCAGTACTTC
CASSPRQGNYEQYF
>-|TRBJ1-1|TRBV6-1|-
TGTGCCAGCAGTCCTCGGGAGGGAGGGAACACTGAAGCTTTCTTT
CASSPREGGNTEAFF
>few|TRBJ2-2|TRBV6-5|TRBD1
TGTGCCAGCACCCGACAGGGAAATACCGGGGAGCTGTTTTTT
CASTRQGNTGELFF
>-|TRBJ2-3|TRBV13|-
TGTGCCAGCAGCCCCACCCGGGGCACAGATACGCAGTATTTT
CASSPTRGTDTQYF
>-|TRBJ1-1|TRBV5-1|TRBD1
TGCGCCAGCAGCTCGTCGACAGGGGGGCCTATGGACACTGAAGCTTTCTTT
CASSSSTGGPMDTEAFF
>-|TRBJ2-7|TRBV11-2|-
TGTGCCAGCAGCTTAGTACGCGACGAGCAGTACTTC
CASSLVRDEQYF
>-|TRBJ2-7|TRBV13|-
TGTGCCAGCAGCCCTCCACGCCCGACAGCTATCTACGAGCAGTACTTC
CASSPPRPTAIYEQYF
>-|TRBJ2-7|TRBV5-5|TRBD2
TGTGCCAGCAGCTATAGGACTAGCGGTACCTACGAGCAGTACTTC
CASSYRTSGTYEQYF
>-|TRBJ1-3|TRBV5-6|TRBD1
TGTGCCAGCAGCTTGACAGGGGGCGAGTTCTCTGGAAACACCATATATTTT
CASSLTGGEFSGNTIYF
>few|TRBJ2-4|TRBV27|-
TGTGCCAGCAGTTTATCGACAGCCTTAGCCAAAAACATTCAGTACTTC
CASSLSTALAKNIQYF
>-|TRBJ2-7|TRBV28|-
TGTGCCAGCAGTTTAGTCCCTTTCACACAGGGCAACTCCTACGAGCAGTACTTC
CASSLVPFTQGNSYEQYF
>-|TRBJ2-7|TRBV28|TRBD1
TGTGCCAGCAGTTGGTTACCGGGACAGGGGGCCTACGAGCAGTACTTC
CASSWLPGQGAYEQYF
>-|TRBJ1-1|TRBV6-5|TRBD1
TGTGCCAGCACCCGGGACAGGGAAACTGAAGCTTTCTTT
CASTRDRETEAFF
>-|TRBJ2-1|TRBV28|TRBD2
TGTGCCAGCAGTTTACTAGCGGTCTACAATGAGCAGTTCTTC
CASSLLAVYNEQFF
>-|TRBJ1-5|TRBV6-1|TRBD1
TGTGCCAGCAACAGGGGTAGCAATCAGCCCCAGCATTTT
CASNRGSNQPQHF
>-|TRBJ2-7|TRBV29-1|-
TGCAGCGTTGTTTCAGGCCATACCTACGAGCAGTACTTC
CSVVSGHTYEQYF
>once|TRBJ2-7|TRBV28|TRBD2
TGTGCCAGCAGTTTATCCAGCGGGAGGACATCCTACGAGCAGTACTTC
CASSLSSGRTSYEQYF
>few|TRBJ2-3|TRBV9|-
TGTGCCAGCAGCGCAGAGGCTAGCGCAAGCACAGATACGCAGTATTTT
CASSAEASASTDTQYF
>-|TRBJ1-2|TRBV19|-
TGTGCCAGTAGTATGAGGGTGTCCTCCCTCTATGGCTACACCTTC
CASSMRVSSLYGYTF
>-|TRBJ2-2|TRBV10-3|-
TGTGCCATCAGTGAAAGCGGGGGGGAGCTGTTTTTT
CAISESGGELFF
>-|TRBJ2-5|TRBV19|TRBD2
TGTGCCAGTACTCAAAGGGCGGGGGGCTACTACCAAGAGACCCAGTACTTC
CASTQRAGGYYQETQYF
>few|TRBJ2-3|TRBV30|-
TGTGCCTGGCGAAACCTGGACGGGCGGGCAGATACGCAGTATTTT
CAWRNLDGRADTQYF
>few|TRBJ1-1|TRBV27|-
TGTGCCAGCAGTTTCCGGGAGACTAATACTGAAGCTTTCTTT
CASSFRETNTEAFF
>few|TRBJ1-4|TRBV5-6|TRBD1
TGTGCCAGCAGCTTGGGACAGGGGTTTGGGACTAATGAAAAACTGTTTTTT
CASSLGQGFGTNEKLFF
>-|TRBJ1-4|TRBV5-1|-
TGCGCCAGCAGCTTGGGGGCACTCAGGGGTATGGCGACTAATGAAAAACTGTTTTTT
CASSLGALRGMATNEKLFF
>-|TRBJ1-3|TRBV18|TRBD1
TGTGCCAGCTCACCTGGACAGGGTTCGGACACCATATATTTT
CASSPGQGSDTIYF
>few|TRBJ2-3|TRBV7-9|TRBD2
TGTGCCAGCAGCTTAGTTCGGGTCCTAGCGGCTAGCACAGATACGCAGTATTTT
CASSLVRVLAASTDTQYF
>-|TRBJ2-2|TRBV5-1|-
TGCGCCAGCAGCTTGGATGCGGGGACGGACACCGGGGAGCTGTTTTTT
CASSLDAGTDTGELFF
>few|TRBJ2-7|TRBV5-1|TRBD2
TGCGCCAGCAGCTTGATCGGGGGGACCTACGAGCAGTACTTC
CASSLIGGTYEQYF
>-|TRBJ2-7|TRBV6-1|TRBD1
TGTGCCAGCAGCAACCCGGGACAGGGGGCAAAAGAGCAGTACTTC
CASSNPGQGAKEQYF
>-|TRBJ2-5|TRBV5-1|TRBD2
TGCGCCAGCAGCGTAGCGGGAGGGCTAGAGACCCAGTACTTC
CASSVAGGLETQYF
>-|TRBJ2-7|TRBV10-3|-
TGTGCCATCAGAGCGGGGAGAGGGGGAGAGCAGTACTTC
CAIRAGRGGEQYF
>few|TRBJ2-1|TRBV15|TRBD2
TGTGCCACCAGCAGAGACGTAGCGGGAGGAAGATACAATGAGCAGTTCTTC
CATSRDVAGGRYNEQFF
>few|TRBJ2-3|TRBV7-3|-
TGTGCCAGCAGCCCAGGGGGGTGGACAGATACGCAGTATTTT
CASSPGGWTDTQYF
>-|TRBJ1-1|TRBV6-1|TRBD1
TGTGCCAGCAGTTCAGGGGGGACGAACACTGAAGCTTTCTTT
CASSSGGTNTEAFF
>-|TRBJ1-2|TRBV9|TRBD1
TGTGCCAGCAGCCCCCTTACGACAGGGGAAAACTATGGCTACACCTTC
CASSPLTTGENYGYTF
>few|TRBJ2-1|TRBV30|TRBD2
TGTGCCTGGAGTCTTGCTAGCGGCTACAATGAGCAGTTCTTC
CAWSLASGYNEQFF
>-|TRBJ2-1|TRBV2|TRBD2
TGTGCCAGCAGCCTTACTAGCGGGCCCTACAATGAGCAGTTCTTC
CASSLTSGPYNEQFF